This TCR beta chain was identified during a study of blood T cell repertoires in COVID-19. Measured with immunoSEQ multiplex PCR; TCRdb has only the in-frame clones, and not every one. The sample has approximately 45,000 clones; approximately 82% are singletons. V lost 6 bases and J lost 9, with 14 bases in between. CDR3 size: 13 residues. This chain connects TRBV12-3 or TRBV12-4 to TRBJ2-2, with D possibly TRBD2 on 6 matching bases. This receptor was obtained from a woman of 80 years or more with acute or convalescent COVID-19. Sequencing used peripheral blood. CDR3 bases: TGTGCCAGCAGATCGGACTACAGTCGGGAGCTGTTTTTT. As protein: CASRSDYSRELFF.